These T cell receptor beta chains were read from a single sample in a study of T cell responses to AZD1222 COVID-19 vaccine. Here immunoSEQ multiplex PCR was the method, and the copy in TCRdb shows in-frame clones only, minus some. The data show fewer than 120,000 clones, roughly four fifths seen once. Sequenced material: peripheral blood, taken on day 0 of AZD1222 vaccination. The receptors were gathered from an adult in good health. Both conserved end residues are part of each CDR3. D genes are given only for firm matches. Size values are once, few and many counts, or a class for expanded clones, and some rows have none.

-,-,TRBJ1-2,15,TRBV28,TGTGCCAGCAGCTCCACCGGGATACACCTTTATGGCTACACCTTC,CASSSTGIHLYGYTF
TRBD1,-,TRBJ2-7,14,TRBV6-5,TGTGCCAGCAGACATGAGACAGGGGCCTACGAGCAGTACTTC,CASRHETGAYEQYF
-,few,TRBJ2-7,15,TRBV28,TGTGCCAGCAGTTTGTGGGACGAAGCGAGCTACGAGCAGTACTTC,CASSLWDEASYEQYF
TRBD1,many,TRBJ2-2,16,TRBV7-3,TGTGCCAGCAGCCCCTATGGGACAGTTAACACCGGGGAGCTGTTTTTT,CASSPYGTVNTGELFF
-,-,TRBJ1-2,13,TRBV12-3/TRBV12-4,TGTGCCAGCAGGCTACAGGGAAACTATGGCTACACCTTC,CASRLQGNYGYTF
-,few,TRBJ2-3,16,TRBV9,TGTGCCAGCAGCGTGGTGTCAGGAGGCGACCGCGATACGCAGTATTTT,CASSVVSGGDRDTQYF
TRBD1,-,TRBJ1-5,13,TRBV28,TGTGCCAGCAGTTTCAGGGGGCATCAGCCCCAGCATTTT,CASSFRGHQPQHF
-,-,TRBJ1-3,13,TRBV6-2/TRBV6-3,TGTGCCAGCAGTTCCGGATATGGAAACACCATATATTTT,CASSSGYGNTIYF
TRBD2,-,TRBJ2-5,15,TRBV5-1,TGCGCCAGCAGCGGACTAGCGGGAGCGATGGAGACCCAGTACTTC,CASSGLAGAMETQYF
-,few,TRBJ1-1,13,TRBV9,TGTGCCAGCAGCGCAACAGCGAACACTGAAGCTTTCTTT,CASSATANTEAFF
TRBD2,few,TRBJ2-2,15,TRBV10-3,TGTGCCATTAGTGGTAATAGCGGGAGGTCAGGGGAGCTGTTTTTT,CAISGNSGRSGELFF
-,-,TRBJ1-6,18,TRBV4-3,TGCGCCAGCAGCCAAGATATAGGAGAACAGGGTGGTAATTCACCCCTCCACTTT,CASSQDIGEQGGNSPLHF
-,-,TRBJ1-1,13,TRBV12-3/TRBV12-4,TGTGCCAGCAGTTACGAAGGGTTGAGCGAAGCTTTCTTT,CASSYEGLSEAFF